This is a list of T cell receptor beta chains from one sample in a study of blood T cell repertoires in COVID-19. Profiled with immunoSEQ multiplex PCR; TCRdb holds only in-frame clones, not every one. This table has roughly 60,000 clones, 55% to 75% appearing once. Sequencing was performed on peripheral blood. All receptors derive from a woman aged 70-85 years with COVID-19, enrolled during active disease. Both conserved end residues are part of each CDR3. The D gene is left open where the match is weak. Size is omitted from some rows. Given values are once, few, many or a class for expanded clones.

clone_size	v_call	j_call	d_call	cdr3_nt	cdr3_aa
-	TRBV6-4	TRBJ1-6	-	TGTGCCAGCAGTGACAGCAGGCCCGCACTGGTAAATAATTCACCCCTCCACTTT	CASSDSRPALVNNSPLHF
-	TRBV19	TRBJ1-4	-	TGTGCCAGTAGTCCGACCGGGACTAATGAAAAACTGTTTTTT	CASSPTGTNEKLFF
-	TRBV10-3	TRBJ1-3	-	TGTGCCATCAGACAGGGTGCTGGAAACACCATATATTTT	CAIRQGAGNTIYF
-	TRBV12-5	TRBJ2-7	TRBD1	TGTGCTAGTGGTCCCCGGACAGGGACGCCCGAGCAGTACTTC	CASGPRTGTPEQYF
-	TRBV7-9	TRBJ2-7	-	TGTGCCAGCAGCACAAGTGGGACTCCAACCTACGAGCAGTACTTC	CASSTSGTPTYEQYF
-	TRBV5-6	TRBJ2-1	-	TGTGCCAGCAGCTTGGGCCTAACCCCCAATGAGCAGTTCTTC	CASSLGLTPNEQFF
-	TRBV5-1	TRBJ2-5	TRBD1	TGCGCCAGCAGTCCGTCCAAACAGGGGGATGGATGGACCCAGTACTTC	CASSPSKQGDGWTQYF
few	TRBV27	TRBJ2-1	TRBD2	TGTGCCAGCAGTTTGGCGGCTAGCGGGAGGGCCCGGCAGTTCTTC	CASSLAASGRARQFF
-	TRBV6-5	TRBJ1-5	-	TGTGCCAGCACCAGGGAAATGGGTCAGCCCCAGCATTTT	CASTREMGQPQHF
few	TRBV27	TRBJ2-7	-	TGTGCCAGCAGTCCCTTACCGAGTGGGGCGCTTTACGAGCAGTACTTC	CASSPLPSGALYEQYF
-	TRBV6-5	TRBJ1-2	-	TGTGCCAGCAGTTACTCGTCAGGGAGGGGCTACACCTTC	CASSYSSGRGYTF
-	TRBV27	TRBJ2-1	TRBD2	TGTGCCAGCAGTTTCATATCAGCGGGAGCCCACAATGAGCAGTTCTTC	CASSFISAGAHNEQFF